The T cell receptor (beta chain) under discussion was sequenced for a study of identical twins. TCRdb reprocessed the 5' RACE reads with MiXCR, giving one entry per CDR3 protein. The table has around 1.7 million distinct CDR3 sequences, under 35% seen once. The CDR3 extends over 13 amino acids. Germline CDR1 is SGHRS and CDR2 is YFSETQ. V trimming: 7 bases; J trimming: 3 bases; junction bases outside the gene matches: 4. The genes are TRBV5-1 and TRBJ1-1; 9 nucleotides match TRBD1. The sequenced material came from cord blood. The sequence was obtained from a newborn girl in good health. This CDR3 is CASGTGLDTEAFF. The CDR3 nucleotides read TGCGCCAGCGGGACAGGGCTGGACACTGAAGCTTTCTTT.